The present entry profiles one TCR beta chain with its context. One entry per CDR3 protein results from TCRdb running MiXCR on the 5' RACE reads. The sample gives around 480,000 distinct CDR3 sequences, roughly an eighth of which show up once; about 0.94% is in the top ten. Germline values: CDR1 DFQATT, CDR2 SNEGSKA (reference sequence). The length of the CDR3 is 13 residues. Trimming at V came to 5 bases and at J to 4 bases, leaving 3 bases not matched to a gene. This specimen belongs to a study of identical twins. The same specimen was also included in a second study, on yellow fever vaccine responses in identical twins.

The V and J genes are TRBV20-1 and TRBJ2-1; TRBD1 matches 9 bases. The sequencing sample was made of CD4+ T cells sorted from blood. This TCR was recovered from a woman aged 18-29 years in good health. CDR3 nucleotide sequence: TGCAGTGCTCCGGGACAGGGTTACAATGAGCAGTTCTTC. This codes for CSAPGQGYNEQFF.